What follows is one TCR beta chain and its context. Its antigen is not known. The sample originates from a study of brain T cells in children with intractable seizures. Broader study findings: Among the top 50 brain clones were public and private clonotypes. Patients' HCMV serostatus was unknown; virus specificity rests on CDR3 similarity alone. Absence of clones before surgery may stem from lower sequencing depth.

Only cases whose brain tissue showed the highest T cell transcript signatures were sequenced. Pre-surgery treatment included at least one anti-epileptic drug. Some clones are missing from TCRdb's copy, which holds only in-frame ones; the method was immunoSEQ multiplex PCR. The data show about 2,500 clones, around 81% seen once. Germline CDR1 reads SGHTA; CDR2 reads FQGNSA. Trimming removed 1 base from V and 5 bases from J; junction bases left unmatched: 3. The CDR3 extends over 14 amino acids. Sequenced material: resected brain tissue, taken at surgery. The chain has TRBV7-2 and TRBJ2-7, with TRBD1 matching over 9 bases. The sequence derives from a boy under three years old with hemimegalencephaly and intractable seizures. CDR3 residues: CASSLGDRVDEQYF. DNA of the CDR3: TGTGCCAGCAGCTTAGGGGACAGGGTTGACGAGCAGTACTTC.